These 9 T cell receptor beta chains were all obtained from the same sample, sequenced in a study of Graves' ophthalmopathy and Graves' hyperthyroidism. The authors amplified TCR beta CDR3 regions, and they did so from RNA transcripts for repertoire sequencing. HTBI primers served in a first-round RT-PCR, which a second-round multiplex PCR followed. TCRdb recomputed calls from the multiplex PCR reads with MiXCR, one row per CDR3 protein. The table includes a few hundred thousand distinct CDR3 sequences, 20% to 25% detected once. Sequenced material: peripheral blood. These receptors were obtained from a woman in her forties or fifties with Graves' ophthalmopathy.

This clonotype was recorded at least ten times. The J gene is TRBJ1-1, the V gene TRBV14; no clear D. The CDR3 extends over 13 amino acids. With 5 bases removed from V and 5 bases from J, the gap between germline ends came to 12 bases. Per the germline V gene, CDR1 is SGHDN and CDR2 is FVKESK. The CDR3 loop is CASSSGMGTEAFF. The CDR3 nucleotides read TGTGCCAGCAGCTCCGGGATGGGGACTGAAGCTTTCTTT.

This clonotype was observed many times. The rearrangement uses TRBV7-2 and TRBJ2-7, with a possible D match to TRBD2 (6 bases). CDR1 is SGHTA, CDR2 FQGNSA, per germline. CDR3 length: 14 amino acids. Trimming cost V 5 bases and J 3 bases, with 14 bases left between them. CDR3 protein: CASSRTGEVYEQYF. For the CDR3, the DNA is TGTGCCAGCAGCCGAACGGGGGAGGTCTACGAGCAGTACTTC.

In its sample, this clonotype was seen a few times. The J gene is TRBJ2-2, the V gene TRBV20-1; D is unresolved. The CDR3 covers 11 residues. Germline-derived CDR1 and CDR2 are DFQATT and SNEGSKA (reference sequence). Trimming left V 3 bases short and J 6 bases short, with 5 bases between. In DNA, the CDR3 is TGCAGTGCTAGGGGGTCCGGGGAGCTGTTTTTT. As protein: CSARGSGELFF.

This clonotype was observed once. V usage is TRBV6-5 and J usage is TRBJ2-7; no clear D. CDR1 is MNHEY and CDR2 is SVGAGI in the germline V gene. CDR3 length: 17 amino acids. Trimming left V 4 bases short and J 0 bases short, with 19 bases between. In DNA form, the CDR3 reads TGTGCCAGCAGTTTCTATCGTTCGGGCCCAAGCTCCTACGAGCAGTACTTC. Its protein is CASSFYRSGPSSYEQYF.

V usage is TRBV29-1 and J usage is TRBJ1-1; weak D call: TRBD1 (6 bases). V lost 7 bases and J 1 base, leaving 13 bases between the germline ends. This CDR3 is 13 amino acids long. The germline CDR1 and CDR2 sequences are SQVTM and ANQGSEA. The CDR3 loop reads CSAPGQTNTEAFF. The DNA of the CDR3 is TGCAGCGCCCCGGGACAAACGAACACTGAAGCTTTCTTT. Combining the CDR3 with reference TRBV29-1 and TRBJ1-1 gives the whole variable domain SAVISQKPSRDICQRGTSLTIQCQVDSQVTMMFWYRQQPGQSLTLIATANQGSEATYESGFVIDKFPISRPNLTFSTLTVSNMSPEDSSIYLCSAPGQTNTEAFFGQGTRLTVV.

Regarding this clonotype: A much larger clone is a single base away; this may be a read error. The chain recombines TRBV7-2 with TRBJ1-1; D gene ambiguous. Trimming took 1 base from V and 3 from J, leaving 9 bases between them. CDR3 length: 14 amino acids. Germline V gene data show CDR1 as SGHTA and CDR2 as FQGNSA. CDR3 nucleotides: TGTGCCAGCAGCTTAGTACCAGACTACACTGAAGCTTTCTTT. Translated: CASSLVPDYTEAFF.

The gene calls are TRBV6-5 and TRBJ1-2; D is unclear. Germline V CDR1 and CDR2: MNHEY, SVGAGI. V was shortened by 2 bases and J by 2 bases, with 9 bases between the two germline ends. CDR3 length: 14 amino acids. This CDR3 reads CASSYVGRNYGYTF. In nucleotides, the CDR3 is TGTGCCAGCAGTTACGTAGGACGGAACTATGGCTACACCTTC.

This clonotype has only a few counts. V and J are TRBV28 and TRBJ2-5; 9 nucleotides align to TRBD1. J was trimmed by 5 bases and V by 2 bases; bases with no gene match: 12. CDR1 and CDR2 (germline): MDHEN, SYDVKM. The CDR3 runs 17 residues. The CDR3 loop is CASSLGTGTGSGETQYF. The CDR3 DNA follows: TGTGCCAGCAGTTTAGGAACGGGGACAGGGTCTGGGGAGACCCAGTACTTC.

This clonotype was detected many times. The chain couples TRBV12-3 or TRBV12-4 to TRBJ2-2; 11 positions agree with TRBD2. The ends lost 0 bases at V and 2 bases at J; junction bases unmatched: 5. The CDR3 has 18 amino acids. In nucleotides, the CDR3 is TGTGCCAGCAGTTTAGCGGCCAGACTAGCGGGAAACACCGGGGAGCTGTTTTTT. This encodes CASSLAARLAGNTGELFF.